The rows below give T cell receptor beta chains drawn from one sample of a study of cytomegalovirus exposure and HLA in healthy donors. Method: immunoSEQ multiplex PCR; TCRdb's copy keeps in-frame clones and lacks some. The sample consists of more than 95,000 clones, 83% of them appearing once. The sample consisted of PBMCs. The receptors were gathered from a young man in good health and CMV-seropositive. Both conserved end residues are part of each CDR3. Fields, in order: V gene, J gene, clone size, D gene, CDR3 DNA, CDR3 protein. The D gene is left open where the match is weak. Where a row states a size, it is once, few, many or the class of an expanded clone; other rows omit it.

V gene: TRBV15
J gene: TRBJ1-3
clone size: .
D gene: .
CDR3 DNA: TGTGCCACCAGCAGAGAGGTTCCAGGGGCTGGAAACACCATATATTTT
CDR3 protein: CATSREVPGAGNTIYF

V gene: TRBV6-1
J gene: TRBJ1-1
clone size: few
D gene: .
CDR3 DNA: TGTGCCAGCAGTGAGCTTAGGAGGAACACTGAAGCTTTCTTT
CDR3 protein: CASSELRRNTEAFF

V gene: TRBV5-1
J gene: TRBJ2-7
clone size: .
D gene: TRBD1
CDR3 DNA: TGCGCCAGCAGCTTGGACGGGCAGGGGGCAAAAGGCTCCGAGCAGTACTTC
CDR3 protein: CASSLDGQGAKGSEQYF

V gene: TRBV9
J gene: TRBJ1-2
clone size: .
D gene: TRBD1
CDR3 DNA: TGTGCCAGCAGCTCCCCGACAGGGCCGAACTATGGCTACACCTTC
CDR3 protein: CASSSPTGPNYGYTF

V gene: TRBV4-1
J gene: TRBJ1-2
clone size: .
D gene: .
CDR3 DNA: TGCGCCAGCAGCCAAGGCGTCCAGGGGTGGAACTATGGCTACACCTTC
CDR3 protein: CASSQGVQGWNYGYTF

V gene: TRBV11-2
J gene: TRBJ1-1
clone size: once
D gene: .
CDR3 DNA: TGTGCCAGCAGCTTTACAGGGATGAACACTGAAGCTTTCTTT
CDR3 protein: CASSFTGMNTEAFF

V gene: TRBV5-1
J gene: TRBJ2-1
clone size: .
D gene: TRBD2
CDR3 DNA: TGCGCCAGCAGCCCGGGGGGGGGTAGGGACAATGAGCAGTTCTTC
CDR3 protein: CASSPGGGRDNEQFF

V gene: TRBV6-1
J gene: TRBJ1-1
clone size: .
D gene: .
CDR3 DNA: TGTGCCACCGACTGGGTAGGGAACACTGAAGCTTTCTTT
CDR3 protein: CATDWVGNTEAFF

V gene: TRBV13
J gene: TRBJ1-6
clone size: .
D gene: TRBD1
CDR3 DNA: TGTGCCAGCAGCCAAGGGACAGGGGGTACCTATAATTCACCCCTCCACTTT
CDR3 protein: CASSQGTGGTYNSPLHF

V gene: TRBV7-9
J gene: TRBJ1-2
clone size: once
D gene: .
CDR3 DNA: TGTGCCAGCAGCTTAGGGGGCGCATATGGCTACACCTTC
CDR3 protein: CASSLGGAYGYTF

V gene: TRBV5-1
J gene: TRBJ1-4
clone size: .
D gene: .
CDR3 DNA: TGCGCCAGCAGCTTGGGGGGCCCTTTTACTAACAATGAAAAACTGTTTTTT
CDR3 protein: CASSLGGPFTNNEKLFF

V gene: TRBV5-5
J gene: TRBJ2-1
clone size: .
D gene: .
CDR3 DNA: TGTGCCAGCAGCCCCGGGACATACAATGAGCAGTTCTTC
CDR3 protein: CASSPGTYNEQFF

V gene: TRBV19
J gene: TRBJ2-5
clone size: .
D gene: .
CDR3 DNA: TGTGCCAGTAGTATCGTGGCAGATCAAGAGACCCAGTACTTC
CDR3 protein: CASSIVADQETQYF

V gene: TRBV11-1
J gene: TRBJ1-1
clone size: .
D gene: .
CDR3 DNA: TGTGCCAGCAGCCTCGGGGTCACTGAAGCTTTCTTT
CDR3 protein: CASSLGVTEAFF

V gene: TRBV6-6
J gene: TRBJ2-6
clone size: .
D gene: .
CDR3 DNA: TGTGCCAGCAGTTCCGGGGATACTGGGGCCAACGTCCTGACTTTC
CDR3 protein: CASSSGDTGANVLTF

V gene: TRBV15
J gene: TRBJ2-1
clone size: .
D gene: TRBD2
CDR3 DNA: TGTGCCACCAGCAGAGATCCCACTAGCGCCAATGAGCAGTTCTTC
CDR3 protein: CATSRDPTSANEQFF

V gene: TRBV7-3
J gene: TRBJ2-1
clone size: .
D gene: TRBD1
CDR3 DNA: TGTGCCAGCAGCCAGGACAGGGGTACCTACAATGAGCAGTTCTTC
CDR3 protein: CASSQDRGTYNEQFF

V gene: TRBV18
J gene: TRBJ1-1
clone size: .
D gene: .
CDR3 DNA: TGTGCCAGCTCACCATACGGGGGGCATCAACCTGGATTCACTGAAGCTTTCTTT
CDR3 protein: CASSPYGGHQPGFTEAFF

V gene: TRBV30
J gene: TRBJ1-2
clone size: .
D gene: .
CDR3 DNA: TGTGCCTGGAGTAACAGGAACTATGGCTACACCTTC
CDR3 protein: CAWSNRNYGYTF

V gene: TRBV28
J gene: TRBJ1-2
clone size: once
D gene: .
CDR3 DNA: TGTGCCAGCAGTTTACAAGGGGCAGGCTTCCACTATGGCTACACCTTC
CDR3 protein: CASSLQGAGFHYGYTF

V gene: TRBV19
J gene: TRBJ1-2
clone size: once
D gene: TRBD1
CDR3 DNA: TGTGCCAGTAGTGGAGTCAGGGGGCTCGGCTACACCTTC
CDR3 protein: CASSGVRGLGYTF

V gene: TRBV6-6
J gene: TRBJ1-3
clone size: .
D gene: TRBD1
CDR3 DNA: TGTGCCAGCAATCCCGCGGGACAGGGGTCCGGAAACACCATATATTTT
CDR3 protein: CASNPAGQGSGNTIYF

V gene: TRBV30
J gene: TRBJ1-3
clone size: .
D gene: TRBD1
CDR3 DNA: TGTGCCTGGAGCCTGGGACAGGGAGGGCCTGGAAACACCATATATTTT
CDR3 protein: CAWSLGQGGPGNTIYF

V gene: TRBV2
J gene: TRBJ1-6
clone size: .
D gene: TRBD1
CDR3 DNA: TGTGCCAGCAGGATTTCCTCGGGACAGGGTAATTCACCCCTCCACTTT
CDR3 protein: CASRISSGQGNSPLHF

V gene: TRBV27
J gene: TRBJ2-5
clone size: .
D gene: .
CDR3 DNA: TGTGCCAGCAGGCGGGGGCCGATTGAGACCCAGTACTTC
CDR3 protein: CASRRGPIETQYF

V gene: TRBV16
J gene: TRBJ1-6
clone size: .
D gene: .
CDR3 DNA: TGTGCCAGCAGCCAATCTACCGGTTCACCCCTCCACTTT
CDR3 protein: CASSQSTGSPLHF

V gene: TRBV7-6
J gene: TRBJ1-4
clone size: .
D gene: .
CDR3 DNA: TGTGCCAGCAGCTTAGGCGGGGGCGGCAAACTGTTTTTT
CDR3 protein: CASSLGGGGKLFF

V gene: TRBV27
J gene: TRBJ1-2
clone size: few
D gene: .
CDR3 DNA: TGTGCCAGCAGCCCTCTCCCCCCCGAGAACTATGGCTACACCTTC
CDR3 protein: CASSPLPPENYGYTF

V gene: TRBV10-1
J gene: TRBJ2-1
clone size: .
D gene: TRBD1
CDR3 DNA: TGCGCCAGCAGCCGGGACAGCTCCTACAATGAGCAGTTCTTC
CDR3 protein: CASSRDSSYNEQFF